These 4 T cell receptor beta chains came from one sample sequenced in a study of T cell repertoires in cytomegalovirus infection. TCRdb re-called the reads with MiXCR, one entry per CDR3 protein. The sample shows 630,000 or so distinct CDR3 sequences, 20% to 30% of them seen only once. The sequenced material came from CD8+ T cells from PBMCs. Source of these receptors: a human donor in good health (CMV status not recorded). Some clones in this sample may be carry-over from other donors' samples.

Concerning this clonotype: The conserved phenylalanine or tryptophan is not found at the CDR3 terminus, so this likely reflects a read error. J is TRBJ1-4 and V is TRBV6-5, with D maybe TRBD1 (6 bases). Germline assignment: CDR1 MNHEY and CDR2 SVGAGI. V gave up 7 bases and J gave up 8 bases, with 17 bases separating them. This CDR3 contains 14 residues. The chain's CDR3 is CASTPGHRGEKLFS. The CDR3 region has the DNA TGTGCCAGCACTCCGGGACACCGGGGAGAAAAACTGTTTTCT.

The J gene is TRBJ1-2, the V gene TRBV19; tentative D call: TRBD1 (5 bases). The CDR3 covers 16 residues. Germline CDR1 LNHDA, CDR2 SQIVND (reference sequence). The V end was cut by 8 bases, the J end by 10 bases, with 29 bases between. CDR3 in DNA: TGTGCCAGTGGCTACGGGGCCGTTTATCGGGAAGAGGACTACACCTTC. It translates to CASGYGAVYREEDYTF. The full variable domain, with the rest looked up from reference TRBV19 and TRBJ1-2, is DGGITQSPKYLFRKEGQNVTLSCEQNLNHDAMYWYRQDPGQGLRLIYYSQIVNDFQKGDIAEGYSVSREKKESFPLTVTSAQKNPTAFYLCASGYGAVYREEDYTFGSGTRLTVV.

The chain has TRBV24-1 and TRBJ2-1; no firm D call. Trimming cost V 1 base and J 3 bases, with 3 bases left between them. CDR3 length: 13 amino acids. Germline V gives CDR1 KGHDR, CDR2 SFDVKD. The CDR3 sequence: CATSDFNYNEQFF. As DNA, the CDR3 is TGTGCCACCAGTGATTTTAACTACAATGAGCAGTTCTTC.

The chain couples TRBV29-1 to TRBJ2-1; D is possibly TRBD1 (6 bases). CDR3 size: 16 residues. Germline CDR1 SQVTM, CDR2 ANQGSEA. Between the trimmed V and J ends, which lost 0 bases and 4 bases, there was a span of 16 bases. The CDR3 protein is CSVEDWPRDTYNEQFF. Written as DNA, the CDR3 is TGCAGCGTTGAAGATTGGCCCCGGGACACTTACAATGAGCAGTTCTTC.